The T cell receptor beta chain under discussion was sequenced for a study of cytotoxic CD8 clonotypes in ibrutinib-treated CLL. Study context: Response samples followed a median around 12 months of treatment, range 6 to 36.

The V gene's germline CDR1 is SEHNR and CDR2 FQNEAQ (reference sequence). V lost 5 bases and J 7 bases, leaving 11 bases between the germline ends. The CDR3 consists of 12 residues. Genomic DNA in a quantity of about 2 micrograms was derived from cryopreserved PBMCs for TCR beta libraries. The sequencing depth, 1 in 200,000 to 1 in 1 million T cells, was the target. This table comes from immunoSEQ multiplex PCR, and its TCRdb copy is limited to in-frame clones, with some not included. The table records approximately 200,000 clones, 72% of them present only once. This clone was seen only a few times. The sequence came from a human donor with chronic lymphocytic leukemia. The material sequenced was PBMCs, taken after 24 months of ibrutinib treatment. This rearrangement joins TRBV7-9 to TRBJ1-1; D remains ambiguous. The CDR3 DNA follows: TGTGCCAGCAGCCGCCGGGCGAGTGAAGCTTTCTTT. Encoded protein: CASSRRASEAFF.